This passage covers 11 T cell receptor beta chains from one sample sequenced in a study of T cell changes during pregnancy in multiple sclerosis. Here immunoSEQ multiplex PCR was the method, and the copy in TCRdb shows in-frame clones only, minus some. The sample has more than 30,000 clones; approximately 86% are singletons. The sequencing used CD8+ T cells from peripheral blood mononuclear cells, collected in the first trimester of pregnancy. The receptors originated from a female donor with multiple sclerosis, enrolled in a pregnancy study.

This chain joins TRBV5-1 and TRBJ2-3; unclear D gene. From germline, CDR1 is SGHRS and CDR2 YFSETQ. Trimming took 4 bases from V and 3 from J, leaving 12 bases between them. The CDR3 is 14 residues long. CDR3 in amino acids: CASSPPGVTDTQYF. CDR3 in DNA: TGCGCCAGCAGCCCGCCGGGTGTGACAGATACGCAGTATTTT.

This chain joins TRBV2 and TRBJ2-1; D is ambiguous. Germline V lookup: CDR1 SNHLY, CDR2 FYNNEI. CDR3 length equals 16 residues. The V end lost 10 bases, the J end lost 3 bases, and 22 bases lay between the germline ends. The CDR3 DNA reads as TGTGCCACCCTCTTAACTGAGCCGAGCCTCTACAATGAGCAGTTCTTC. Protein: CATLLTEPSLYNEQFF.

J is TRBJ2-7 and V is TRBV25-1; 10 bases map to TRBD2. In germline, CDR1 is MGHDK, CDR2 SYGVNS. V shed 10 bases and J 0 bases; nucleotides not matched to a gene: 3. The CDR3 is 13 residues long. The CDR3 bases are TGTGCCACCAGACTAGCGGGCTCCTACGAGCAGTACTTC. Its translation is CATRLAGSYEQYF.

The CDR3 nucleotides are TGTGCCACCAGCAGAGAACAGGGGGGTACTGAAGCTTTCTTT. The encoded protein is CATSREQGGTEAFF. The rearrangement uses TRBV15 and TRBJ1-1; 8 bases line up with TRBD1. Germline V gene sequence: CDR1 LNHNV, CDR2 YYDKDF (reference sequence). This CDR3 region has 14 residues. V lost 0 bases and J lost 5; bases outside the gene matches: 2. The variable domain in full, with the rest retrieved from reference TRBV15 and TRBJ1-1, is DAMVIQNPRYQVTQFGKPVTLSCSQTLNHNVMYWYQQKSSQAPKLLFHYYDKDFNNEADTPDNFQSRRPNTSFCFLDIRSPGLGDTAMYLCATSREQGGTEAFFGQGTRLTVV.

The chain couples TRBV6-6 to TRBJ1-2; D not resolved. This CDR3 has 13 amino acids. V was shortened by 7 bases and J by 6 bases, with 15 bases between the two germline ends. Germline assignment: CDR1 MNHNY and CDR2 SVGAGI (reference sequence). DNA for the CDR3: TGTGCCAGCAAGAATTCCGGGAGGCATGGCTACACCTTC. This translates into CASKNSGRHGYTF.

In this sample, this clone turned up a few times. The rearrangement uses TRBV28 and TRBJ1-4, with D maybe TRBD1 (6 bases). CDR1 and CDR2 from the germline V gene are MDHEN and SYDVKM. Deletions cut 6 bases from V and 2 bases from J, with 16 bases between. CDR3 length: 16 residues. CDR3 sequence: CASSPTGFATNEKLFF. In DNA form, the CDR3 reads TGTGCCAGCAGCCCCACAGGGTTTGCCACTAATGAAAAACTGTTTTTT.

CDR3 DNA: TGTGCCAGCAGTGTGACAGGGGAATCGAATTCACCCCTCCACTTT. Translated: CASSVTGESNSPLHF. The gene calls are TRBV2 and TRBJ1-6; 8 nucleotides agree with TRBD1. The CDR3 length is 15 residues. The germline V gene encodes CDR1 SNHLY and CDR2 FYNNEI. V gave up 4 bases and J gave up 7 bases; unmatched junction bases: 6.

The gene calls are TRBV27 and TRBJ2-7; no reliable D call. Germline loops: CDR1 MNHEY, CDR2 SMNVEV (reference sequence). The V gene lost 3 bases and the J gene lost 3 bases, with 9 bases spanning the gap. The CDR3 is 13 amino acids. CDR3 protein: CASSLSHLYEQYF. Here the CDR3 DNA reads TGTGCCAGCAGTTTGAGCCATCTCTACGAGCAGTACTTC.

This rearrangement joins TRBV4-1 to TRBJ2-3, with D maybe TRBD1 (8 bases). V was clipped by 3 bases and J by 5 bases, with 15 bases between them. The V gene's germline CDR1 is MGHRA and CDR2 YSYEKL. The CDR3 runs 15 residues. CDR3 nucleotides: TGCGCCAGCAGCCATATACAGGGGGGGAGAGATACGCAGTATTTT. It encodes CASSHIQGGRDTQYF.

This sequence joins TRBV29-1 and TRBJ2-1, with D tentatively TRBD1 (6 bases). Trimming took 4 bases from V and 6 from J, leaving 13 bases between them. Per germline, CDR1 SQVTM and CDR2 ANQGSEA. This CDR3 comprises 13 residues. The CDR3 DNA follows: TGCAGCGTTGTTGTTCAGGGGATCAATGAGCAGTTCTTC. As protein: CSVVVQGINEQFF.

This chain links TRBV28 with TRBJ2-3, with a possible D match to TRBD2 (5 bases). The germline V and J ends were trimmed by 3 bases and 1 base, with 5 bases remaining between them. Germline V gene sequence: CDR1 MDHEN, CDR2 SYDVKM. The CDR3 has 13 amino acids. CDR3 in DNA: TGTGCCAGCAGTTTGGAGGGCACAGATACGCAGTATTTT. The encoded protein is CASSLEGTDTQYF.